This TCR beta chain is drawn from a study of blood T cell repertoires in COVID-19 (TCRdb year 2020). As for the study more broadly: The collaborator samples originated in the United States, Italy and Spain and spanned the acute and convalescent phases of COVID-19. Samples came from the ongoing ImmuneRACE study (first 160 participants) plus 1,254 subjects from 6 global collaborators. The repertoires were released in a freely available public database intended as a resource for research on the immune response to SARS-CoV-2. Where HLA class I and class II types were available, the types were taken from metadata supplied by the sample provider, not from assay-based typing. A de-identified subject ID, COVID-19 status, age in years and sex were almost always included in the sample metadata. The dataset comprised deeply sampled blood TCRbeta repertoires from subjects exposed to, actively infected with, or recovered from COVID-19. The prospective study material was composed of cDNA or gDNA derived from T cells, B-cell-depleted T cells, or PBMCs.

CDR1 SGHTA and CDR2 FQGTGA were looked up in the germline V gene. The germline V and J ends show losses of 6 bases and 9 bases respectively, and no gene match explains 12 bases of the junction. The CDR3 spans 16 residues, from the cysteine through the phenylalanine. Kept here is only the CDR3 DNA, which spans 48 bases and is read in frame from base 1. Findings and caveats that apply to the study as a whole: The amount of clinical and demographic metadata varied by source and participant and was provided uncurated.

Participants in the prospective study were aged roughly 18 to 100 years, lived in about two dozen United States geographic areas, and enrolled through a virtual design. To assign participants to cohorts, the prospective study relied on clinical history that participants themselves reported in a screening survey and a study questionnaire. Recovered participants in ImmuneRACE Cohort 3 were defined as having two consecutive negative NP/OP PCR tests, clearance from a healthcare professional, or resolution of symptoms. Each participant in the prospective study had whole blood, serum and a nasopharyngeal or oropharyngeal swab collected by mobile phlebotomists. Additional blood draws and questionnaires over an approximately 2-month period could optionally be provided by prospective study participants. Before DNA extraction, prospective study blood samples were shipped either frozen or at room temperature.

For this clone: Its antigen is currently not known. Within one base of it there is no much larger clone, and no base qualities were kept.

The immunoSEQ Assay, a bias-controlled multiplex PCR, was used to amplify TCRbeta CDR3 regions from genomic DNA. The study's processing was this. The number of nucleated cells in each sample was estimated from the amplification of reference gene primers within the assay. To quantify the absolute abundance of each unique TCRbeta CDR3 rearrangement, sequence reads were collapsed and filtered. For each sample, productive Simpson clonality was calculated as the square root of Simpson's diversity index over productive rearrangements. TCRdb provides this immuneACCESS table in a form limited to in-frame rearrangements. Some clones are lacking; in checked studies, under half of them reflect an unresolved V gene, and why the rest are absent is not known. That table furnishes V, J and clone size, whereas the DNA furnished D and trimming. For this sample the table gives 150,000 to 200,000 clones, of which approximately 85% were detected only once. Approximately 9.4% of the sample comes from the top ten.

Source material: PBMCs or T cells enriched from blood (not recorded which). Recombination linked TRBV7-3 to TRBJ2-1; TRBD2 aligns with 12 central bases. The TCR was taken from a woman aged 18-29 years who had recovered from COVID-19. The DNA reads as follows: TGTGCCAGCAGTTCAACGACTAGCGGGAGCGGCGGTGAGCAGTTCTTC. Its amino acids are CASSSTTSGSGGEQFF.